A selection of T cell receptor beta chains follows, all from one sample in a study of T-cell reconstitution after alpha-beta-depleted transplantation in children. One entry per CDR3 protein, called by TCRdb with MiXCR from the PCR reads. The table shows 250,000 to 300,000 distinct CDR3 sequences, with 9.9% occurring only once. Specimen: PBMCs from the stem cell graft donor, collected from the stem cell graft. The receptors originated from a human donor who donated a stem cell graft to a child with SCID. Each CDR3 is given with its conserved first and last residue. The listing skips clone size in some rows; elsewhere it reads once, few, many or a size class.

cdr3_aa: CASSLMGGQGDQPQHF; j_call: TRBJ1-5; clone_size: few; v_call: TRBV7-3; cdr3_length: 16
cdr3_aa: CASSPPEGQPQHF; j_call: TRBJ1-5; clone_size: few; v_call: TRBV18; cdr3_length: 13
cdr3_aa: CSAARGPRPDTQYF; j_call: TRBJ2-3; clone_size: few; v_call: TRBV20-1; cdr3_length: 14
cdr3_aa: CASSHGTDSNQPQHF; j_call: TRBJ1-5; clone_size: few; v_call: TRBV3-1; cdr3_length: 15
cdr3_aa: CASSAAPHRGGEQFF; j_call: TRBJ2-1; clone_size: NA; v_call: TRBV6-2/TRBV6-3; cdr3_length: 15
cdr3_aa: CASSLSLAGGPEQFF; j_call: TRBJ2-1; clone_size: many; v_call: TRBV12-3/TRBV12-4; cdr3_length: 15
cdr3_aa: CASSLRPGNTGELFF; j_call: TRBJ2-2; clone_size: NA; v_call: TRBV7-9; cdr3_length: 15
cdr3_aa: CASSVGVSEQYF; j_call: TRBJ2-7; clone_size: many; v_call: TRBV5-1; cdr3_length: 12
cdr3_aa: CASSLGTGYAYEQYF; j_call: TRBJ2-7; clone_size: NA; v_call: TRBV5-1; cdr3_length: 15
cdr3_aa: CASTRLLAKNIQYF; j_call: TRBJ2-4; clone_size: few; v_call: TRBV5-1; cdr3_length: 14
cdr3_aa: CSAREAGDRVTEAFF; j_call: TRBJ1-1; clone_size: few; v_call: TRBV20-1; cdr3_length: 15
cdr3_aa: CASSVYDTSGANVLTF; j_call: TRBJ2-6; clone_size: few; v_call: TRBV9; cdr3_length: 16
cdr3_aa: CASSVNRVYEQYF; j_call: TRBJ2-7; clone_size: NA; v_call: TRBV2; cdr3_length: 13
cdr3_aa: CAISPDRVTRDTGELFF; j_call: TRBJ2-2; clone_size: NA; v_call: TRBV6-2/TRBV6-3; cdr3_length: 17
cdr3_aa: CASSHPLGTRVLYEQYF; j_call: TRBJ2-7; clone_size: NA; v_call: TRBV18; cdr3_length: 17
cdr3_aa: CASSALAGSYEQYF; j_call: TRBJ2-7; clone_size: few; v_call: TRBV2; cdr3_length: 14
cdr3_aa: CAIRAGEVSTEAFF; j_call: TRBJ1-1; clone_size: NA; v_call: TRBV10-3; cdr3_length: 14
cdr3_aa: CSARDAANPLYNEQFF; j_call: TRBJ2-1; clone_size: few; v_call: TRBV20-1; cdr3_length: 16
cdr3_aa: CASSKTGQITYEQYF; j_call: TRBJ2-7; clone_size: many; v_call: TRBV7-8; cdr3_length: 15
cdr3_aa: CASRFGSAGANVLTF; j_call: TRBJ2-6; clone_size: many; v_call: TRBV5-1; cdr3_length: 15
cdr3_aa: CASSSSDRSDTQYF; j_call: TRBJ2-3; clone_size: NA; v_call: TRBV6-2/TRBV6-3; cdr3_length: 14
cdr3_aa: CASSEMGWNQPQHF; j_call: TRBJ1-5; clone_size: NA; v_call: TRBV10-2; cdr3_length: 14
cdr3_aa: CASSQAPGHLAYEQYF; j_call: TRBJ2-7; clone_size: NA; v_call: TRBV3-1; cdr3_length: 16
cdr3_aa: CASSPPRTGTSTDTQYF; j_call: TRBJ2-3; clone_size: NA; v_call: TRBV27; cdr3_length: 17
cdr3_aa: CASSPPLQETQYF; j_call: TRBJ2-5; clone_size: few; v_call: TRBV18; cdr3_length: 13
cdr3_aa: CASSGGTEANEKLFF; j_call: TRBJ1-4; clone_size: few; v_call: TRBV12-3/TRBV12-4; cdr3_length: 15
cdr3_aa: CAFCLWPSGGESKDTQYF; j_call: TRBJ2-3; clone_size: NA; v_call: TRBV2; cdr3_length: 18
cdr3_aa: CSAEPTTQGSGEKLFF; j_call: TRBJ1-4; clone_size: many; v_call: TRBV20-1; cdr3_length: 16
cdr3_aa: CSASGLAGGQSLQETQYF; j_call: TRBJ2-5; clone_size: few; v_call: TRBV20-1; cdr3_length: 18